This T cell receptor beta chain was found in a study of CD8+CD57+ T cells in acquired aplastic anemia. Study-level results: Patients had under 30 CD8+ CDR3 sequences in common with controls (the shared set). For CD8+ Simpson's diversity, patients and controls showed no significant difference.

Profiling of TCR beta VDJ combinations and CDR3 sequences used genomic DNA as template. TCRdb independently ran MiXCR on the reads; one entry per CDR3 protein. This table has hundreds of thousands of distinct CDR3 sequences, 55% to 75% appearing once. Details on this clonotype: Its antigen is still unknown.

The ends lost 6 bases at V and 14 bases at J; junction bases unmatched: 9. The CDR3 has 12 residues. Germline CDR1 is DFQATT and CDR2 is SNEGSKA (reference sequence). The gene calls are TRBV20-1 and TRBJ2-1; the match to TRBD1 covers 11 bases. Sequencing was done on a sample of sorted CD4+, CD8+, or CD8+CD57+ T cells (not recorded which) from PBMCs. The source of this sequence is a human donor in good health, serving as a control. The CDR3 here is CSAGGTGGYEFF. The CDR3 DNA follows: TGCAGTGCGGGCGGGACAGGGGGTTATGAGTTCTTC.